This is a list of T cell receptor beta chains from one sample in a study of Graves' ophthalmopathy and Graves' hyperthyroidism. TCRdb re-called the multiplex PCR reads through MiXCR, storing one row per CDR3 protein. The table lists more than 300,000 distinct CDR3 sequences, roughly 15% of them singletons. The sample taken for sequencing was peripheral blood. The source of these receptors is an adult woman with stable Graves' hyperthyroidism. Each CDR3 is given with its conserved first and last residue. Each record gives: V gene, D gene, J gene, clone size, CDR3 DNA, CDR3 protein. D genes are given only for firm matches. Some rows mark clone size as missing; the rest say once, few, many or name a class of expanded clone.

TRBV19	-	TRBJ1-1	many	TGTGCCAGTAGTATGAGGGACTGGAACACTGAAGCTTTCTTT	CASSMRDWNTEAFF
TRBV6-1	TRBD1	TRBJ1-1	many	TGTGCCACCACGGACAGGGGAATGAACACTGAAGCTTTCTTT	CATTDRGMNTEAFF
TRBV6-1	-	TRBJ2-7	many	TGTGCCAGCAGGAAACAGCCGTCCCTCTACGAGCAGTACTTC	CASRKQPSLYEQYF
TRBV4-2	TRBD2	TRBJ2-7	many	TGTGCCAGCAGCCAAGGGACTAGCGGGAGGTCTTACGAGCAGTACTTC	CASSQGTSGRSYEQYF
TRBV19	-	TRBJ2-7	few	TGTGCCAGTAATGTGGCAGGCGGAAGCTGCGAGCAGTACTTC	CASNVAGGSCEQYF
TRBV30	-	TRBJ2-7	many	TGTGCCTGGAGTGTACCCCCCAGCTCCTACGAGCAGTACTTC	CAWSVPPSSYEQYF
TRBV28	-	TRBJ2-2	many	TGTGCCAGCAGTTTTAATCGACTAGCGAACACCGGGGAGCTGTTTTTT	CASSFNRLANTGELFF
TRBV9	TRBD1	TRBJ1-2	many	TGTGCCAGCAGCGTAGAGGACAGGGTAAAGTCGTATGGCTACACCTTC	CASSVEDRVKSYGYTF
TRBV3-1	TRBD2	TRBJ2-7	few	TGTGCCAGCAGCCATCGTACCGGGACTAGCTCCTACGAGCAGTACTTC	CASSHRTGTSSYEQYF
TRBV20-1	TRBD2	TRBJ2-7	many	TGCAGTGCTAGTATCAGCGGGAGTTCCTACGAGCAGTACTTC	CSASISGSSYEQYF
TRBV6-1	TRBD1	TRBJ1-1	many	TGTGCCGCACACTCCCGGGACAGGGATAGGGGCACTGAAGCTTTCTTT	CAAHSRDRDRGTEAFF
TRBV6-5	TRBD1	TRBJ1-2	many	TGTGCCAGCAGTTACGATGGGGGGACAGACTATGGCTACACCTTC	CASSYDGGTDYGYTF
TRBV19	-	TRBJ2-6	many	TGTGCCAGTAGGGACTCCGGGGGGGCCAACGTCCTGACTTTC	CASRDSGGANVLTF
TRBV4-1	TRBD1	TRBJ1-1	few	TGCGCCAGCAGCCAAGGGTTTAGGGGGCTAGGGACTGAAGCTTTCTTT	CASSQGFRGLGTEAFF
TRBV12-3/TRBV12-4	-	TRBJ2-7	many	TGTGCCAGCAAAGTGGCTAGTACTACTGCTGGGCAGTACTTC	CASKVASTTAGQYF
TRBV20-1	-	TRBJ1-3	many	TGCAGTGCTAGAGAGGGGGAAGCTGGAAACACCATATATTTT	CSAREGEAGNTIYF
TRBV20-1	-	TRBJ2-2	many	TGCAGCAGCACAGTGACGAACACCGGGGAGCTGTTTTTT	CSSTVTNTGELFF
TRBV4-1	-	TRBJ2-4	many	TGCGCCAGCAGCCAGGATCTGGGTGCCAAAAACATTCAGTACTTC	CASSQDLGAKNIQYF
TRBV20-1	TRBD1	TRBJ1-5	many	TGCAGTGCGACGACGGGGGCAGGGGGCCTGAAGCCCCAGCATTTT	CSATTGAGGLKPQHF
TRBV4-1	TRBD1	TRBJ2-7	many	TGCGCCAGCAGCCAACCCGGGACAGGGGCGTACGAGCAGTACTTC	CASSQPGTGAYEQYF
TRBV5-1	-	TRBJ1-5	few	TGCGCCAGCAGCTTGGCCGGGGGCCCCAATCAGCCCCAGCATTTT	CASSLAGGPNQPQHF
TRBV28	-	TRBJ1-6	many	TGTGCCAGCACCCCCCAGGGGCTTAATTCACCCCTCCACTTT	CASTPQGLNSPLHF
TRBV20-1	-	TRBJ1-3	many	TGCAGTGCCGGGACAACCTTTGGAAACACCATATATTTT	CSAGTTFGNTIYF
TRBV5-5	TRBD1	TRBJ2-7	-	TGTGCCAGCAGCTTGAGGGACAGGGGCTTTGGGGAGCAGTACTTC	CASSLRDRGFGEQYF
TRBV6-1	-	TRBJ1-1	many	TGTGCCAGCAGTACGCTCAGGAGGGGGGGCACTGAAGCTTTCTTT	CASSTLRRGGTEAFF
TRBV4-3	TRBD1	TRBJ2-5	many	TGCGCCAGCAGCCAAACTTGGACAGGGTACCAAGAGACCCAGTACTTC	CASSQTWTGYQETQYF
TRBV7-8	-	TRBJ1-1	many	TGTGCCAGCAGCTTGCAGACGAACACTGAAGCTTTCTTT	CASSLQTNTEAFF
TRBV28	TRBD1	TRBJ1-5	many	TGTGCCAGCAGCGACAGGGGAGGACAGCCCCAGCATTTT	CASSDRGGQPQHF
TRBV6-2/TRBV6-3	-	TRBJ2-7	many	TGTGCCAGCAGTTACCCGGTTAGTGGACGGGACTCCTACGAGCAGTACTTC	CASSYPVSGRDSYEQYF
TRBV20-1	-	TRBJ2-7	-	TGCAGTGCCGAAGGGGCCAAAACCGACTCCTACGAGCAGTACTTC	CSAEGAKTDSYEQYF
TRBV28	TRBD1	TRBJ1-1	many	TGTGCCAGCAGTTCGACAGGGGGCATCACTGAAGCTTTCTTT	CASSSTGGITEAFF
TRBV9	-	TRBJ2-7	-	TGTGCCAGCAGCGTAGGGGGGTGGGCCCCACAACGAGCCCTTCTTTCCGAGCAGTACTTC	CASSVGGWAPQRALLSEQYF
TRBV5-1	TRBD2	TRBJ2-5	few	TGCGCCAGCAGCTCGCGGACTAGCGGGGGTTTCCAAGAGACCCAGTACTTC	CASSSRTSGGFQETQYF
TRBV30	TRBD1	TRBJ1-1	many	TGTGCCTGGAACAGGGGCACTGAAGCTTTCTTT	CAWNRGTEAFF
TRBV20-1	TRBD1	TRBJ1-5	many	TGCAGTGCTAGAGAACCGGGACAGGGGGCTCGAAGCAATCAGCCCCAGCATTTT	CSAREPGQGARSNQPQHF
TRBV7-9	-	TRBJ1-5	many	TGTGCCAGCAGCCAACCCCCCGAGCCCCAGCATTTT	CASSQPPEPQHF
TRBV7-2	-	TRBJ1-1	many	TGTGCCAGCAGCTTAGTACTCTACATTGAAGCTTTCTTT	CASSLVLYIEAFF
TRBV6-2/TRBV6-3	-	TRBJ2-5	many	TGTGCCAGCAACTCGAACCAAGAGACCCAGTACTTC	CASNSNQETQYF
TRBV27	-	TRBJ1-1	many	TGTGCCAGCACCCCAGGTGGGGATGGCACTGAAGCTTTCTTT	CASTPGGDGTEAFF
TRBV11-1	-	TRBJ1-2	many	TGTGCCAGCAGCTCAGAGCAGGGATTCGGTCAATCTTCCTATGGCTACACCTTC	CASSSEQGFGQSSYGYTF
TRBV24-1	-	TRBJ1-5	-	TGTGCCACCAGTCCTACAGGGTCCGGGGATCAGCCCCAGCATTTT	CATSPTGSGDQPQHF
TRBV24-1	TRBD2	TRBJ2-5	many	TGTGCCACCAGTGACGCGACGAGCGGGGTGGGGGAGACCCAGTACTTC	CATSDATSGVGETQYF
TRBV18	-	TRBJ2-7	many	TGTGCCAGCTCACCACTCTCCGACTACGAGCAGTACTTC	CASSPLSDYEQYF
TRBV5-1	-	TRBJ2-7	many	TGCGCCAGCAGCTTGTCTAGGGGCTCCTACGAGCAGTACTTC	CASSLSRGSYEQYF
TRBV28	TRBD2	TRBJ2-7	few	TGTGCCAGCCCCTTAAGACTAGCGGGGGGCCCAGACTTCTACGAGCAGTACTTC	CASPLRLAGGPDFYEQYF
TRBV11-1	-	TRBJ1-3	-	TGTGCCAGCAGCTTAAGGGGGGGGACGTCCGGAAACACCATATATTTT	CASSLRGGTSGNTIYF
TRBV19	TRBD1	TRBJ1-2	many	TGTGCCAGTGATCCGGGACAGGGTTTGTATGGCTACACCTTC	CASDPGQGLYGYTF
TRBV6-2/TRBV6-3	TRBD2	TRBJ2-7	many	TGTGCCAGCAGTGGAGGTTTAGCGGGAGGGCTCGAGCAGTACTTC	CASSGGLAGGLEQYF
TRBV24-1	-	TRBJ2-5	many	TGTGCCACCAGTAAACAGGGTGTGCAAGAGACCCAGTACTTC	CATSKQGVQETQYF
TRBV6-1	-	TRBJ2-2	many	TGTGCCAGCACCTCTTGGGGGCCCGGGGAGCTGTTTTTT	CASTSWGPGELFF
TRBV10-3	-	TRBJ2-3	few	TGTGCCATCAGAGGTCTGTCTGGGGTTCCAGATACGCAGTATTTT	CAIRGLSGVPDTQYF
TRBV12-3/TRBV12-4	-	TRBJ1-5	many	TGTGCCAGCAGTTTAAAGGGGCTAAGCAATCAGCCCCAGCATTTT	CASSLKGLSNQPQHF
TRBV12-3/TRBV12-4	-	TRBJ2-7	many	TGTGCCAGCAGCCCTCACCCGCGACTTCGAGCCTACGAGCAGTACTTC	CASSPHPRLRAYEQYF
TRBV12-5	-	TRBJ1-5	many	TGTGCTAGTGGTTTCGGGGTGAACCAGCCCCAGCATTTT	CASGFGVNQPQHF
TRBV6-1	-	TRBJ2-7	many	TGTGCCAGCAGCCGGGGTAGTGTGGAGAACGACGAGCAGTACTTC	CASSRGSVENDEQYF
TRBV28	-	TRBJ1-1	-	TGTGCCAGCACCCGCGGGGCCAATTTACAGGCTTTCTTT	CASTRGANLQAFF
TRBV12-3/TRBV12-4	-	TRBJ2-2	-	TGTGCCAGCAGTTCAGCCGGGACGAACACCGGGGAGCTGTTTTTT	CASSSAGTNTGELFF
TRBV4-2	-	TRBJ1-1	many	TGTGCCAGCAGCCAAGATCGGAAAGGGGGGTTGAACACTGAAGCTTTCTTT	CASSQDRKGGLNTEAFF
TRBV6-5	TRBD1	TRBJ2-7	many	TGTGCCAGCAGACCAGACAGGGGTGGATACTACGAGCAGTACTTC	CASRPDRGGYYEQYF